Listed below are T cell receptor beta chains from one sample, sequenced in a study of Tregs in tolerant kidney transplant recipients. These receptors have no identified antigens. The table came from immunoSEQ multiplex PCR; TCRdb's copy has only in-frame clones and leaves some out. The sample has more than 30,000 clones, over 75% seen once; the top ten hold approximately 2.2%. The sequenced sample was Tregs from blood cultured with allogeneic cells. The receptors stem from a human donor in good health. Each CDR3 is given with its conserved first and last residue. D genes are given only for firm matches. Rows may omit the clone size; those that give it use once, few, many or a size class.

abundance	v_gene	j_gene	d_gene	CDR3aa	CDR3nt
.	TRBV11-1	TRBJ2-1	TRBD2	CASSPGTREQFF	TGTGCCAGCAGCCCCGGGACTAGAGAGCAGTTCTTC
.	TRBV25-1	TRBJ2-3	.	CASSGLRGWGTDTQYF	TGTGCCAGCAGTGGCCTCAGGGGTTGGGGCACAGATACGCAGTATTTT
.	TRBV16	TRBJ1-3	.	CASSQAGPRNTIYF	TGTGCCAGCAGCCAAGCGGGGCCTAGAAACACCATATATTTT
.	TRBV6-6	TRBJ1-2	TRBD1	CASSYSRTGEYGYTF	TGTGCCAGCAGTTACTCCAGGACAGGGGAATATGGCTACACCTTC
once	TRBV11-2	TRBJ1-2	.	CASSLSTGGAGGYTF	TGTGCCAGCAGCTTGTCTACGGGGGGCGCGGGTGGCTACACCTTC
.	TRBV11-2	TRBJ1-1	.	CASSFTRGATEAFF	TGTGCCAGCAGCTTTACGAGGGGCGCGACTGAAGCTTTCTTT
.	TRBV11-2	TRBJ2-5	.	CASSSRTVYQETQYF	TGTGCCAGCAGCTCACGGACCGTGTACCAAGAGACCCAGTACTTC
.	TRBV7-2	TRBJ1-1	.	CASSMAGRNTEAFF	TGTGCCAGCAGCATGGCAGGGAGGAACACTGAAGCTTTCTTT
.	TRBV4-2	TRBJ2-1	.	CASSQGIEQFF	TGTGCCAGCAGCCAAGGGATTGAGCAGTTCTTC
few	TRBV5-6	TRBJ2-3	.	CASSLLREGVWARDTQYF	TGTGCCAGCAGCTTGCTGAGGGAGGGGGTTTGGGCCCGGGATACGCAGTATTTT
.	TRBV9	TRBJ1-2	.	CASSPIDGYGYTF	TGTGCCAGCAGCCCCATCGACGGCTATGGCTACACCTTC
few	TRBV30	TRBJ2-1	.	CAWSVGKWNEQFF	TGTGCCTGGAGTGTCGGAAAGTGGAATGAGCAGTTCTTC
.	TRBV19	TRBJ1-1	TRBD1	CASSGDRGLSGAFF	TGTGCCAGTAGCGGGGACAGGGGCCTAAGCGGAGCTTTCTTT
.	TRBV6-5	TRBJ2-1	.	CASSRDSYNEQFF	TGTGCCAGCAGCCGTGACAGTTACAATGAGCAGTTCTTC
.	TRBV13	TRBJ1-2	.	CASSLAPAGGYTF	TGTGCCAGCAGCTTAGCCCCCGCGGGTGGCTACACCTTC
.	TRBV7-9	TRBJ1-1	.	CASSLQGPTEAFF	TGTGCCAGCAGCTTGCAGGGCCCCACTGAAGCTTTCTTT
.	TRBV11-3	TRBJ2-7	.	CASSRALGLGYEQYF	TGTGCCAGCAGTCGAGCGCTGGGCCTGGGGTACGAGCAGTACTTC
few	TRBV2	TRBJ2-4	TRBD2	CASQRLAGLNRNF	TGTGCCAGCCAGAGACTAGCGGGACTGAATCGGAACTTC
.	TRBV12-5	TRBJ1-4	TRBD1	CASGLAPPGQGFEKLFF	TGTGCTAGTGGTTTGGCCCCTCCGGGACAGGGGTTTGAAAAACTGTTTTTT
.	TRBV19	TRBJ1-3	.	CARVEQGGRSGNTIYF	TGTGCCAGAGTCGAGCAGGGCGGCCGCTCTGGAAACACCATATATTTT
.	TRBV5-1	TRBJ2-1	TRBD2	CASSPFVAGSYNEQFF	TGCGCCAGCAGCCCCTTCGTAGCGGGGTCCTACAATGAGCAGTTCTTC
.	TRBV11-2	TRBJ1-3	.	CASRLPGYGNTIYF	TGTGCCAGCAGGCTCCCAGGCTACGGAAACACCATATATTTT
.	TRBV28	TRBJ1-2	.	CASTQGLSYWGYTF	TGTGCCAGCACCCAGGGACTTTCCTATTGGGGCTACACCTTC
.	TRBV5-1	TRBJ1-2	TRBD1	CASSYRQGELGGYTF	TGCGCCAGCAGCTATAGACAGGGGGAATTGGGTGGCTACACCTTC
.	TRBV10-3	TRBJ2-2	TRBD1	CAIRGQGNTGELFF	TGTGCCATCAGAGGACAGGGGAACACCGGGGAGCTGTTTTTT
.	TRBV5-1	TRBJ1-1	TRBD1	CASSPDRGDTEAFF	TGCGCCAGCAGCCCTGACAGGGGAGACACTGAAGCTTTCTTT
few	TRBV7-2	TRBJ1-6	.	CASSRGTSDSPLHF	TGTGCCAGCAGCCGCGGGACGTCTGATTCACCCCTCCACTTT
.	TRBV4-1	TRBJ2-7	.	CASSQDNRRTVYEQYF	TGCGCCAGCAGCCAAGACAACAGGCGGACAGTCTACGAGCAGTACTTC
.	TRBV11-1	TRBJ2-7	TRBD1	CASSLGLGQGMEQYF	TGTGCCAGCAGCTTAGGGCTCGGACAGGGGATGGAGCAGTACTTC
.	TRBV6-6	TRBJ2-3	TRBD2	CASRLTSGADTQYF	TGTGCCAGCAGGCTGACTAGCGGGGCTGATACGCAGTATTTT
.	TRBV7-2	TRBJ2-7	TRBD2	CASSLGLAGSEQYF	TGTGCCAGCAGCTTAGGACTAGCGGGAAGTGAGCAGTACTTC
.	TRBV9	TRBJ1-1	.	CASSPLRVGGTELEAFF	TGTGCCAGCAGCCCACTAAGGGTCGGGGGCACGGAACTAGAAGCTTTCTTT
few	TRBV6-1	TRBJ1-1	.	CASSAGRVGPSNVRNTEAFF	TGTGCCAGCAGTGCTGGGAGAGTGGGACCCAGTAATGTTAGAAACACTGAAGCTTTCTTT
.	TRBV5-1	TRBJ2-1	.	CASSLASGMAYNEQFF	TGCGCCAGCAGCTTGGCCTCGGGAATGGCCTACAATGAGCAGTTCTTC
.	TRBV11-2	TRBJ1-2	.	CASSPLSRYGYTF	TGTGCCAGCAGCCCCTTATCGCGTTATGGCTACACCTTC
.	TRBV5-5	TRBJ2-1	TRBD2	CASSSRTSGRYNEQFF	TGTGCCAGCAGCTCCCGAACTAGCGGGAGATACAATGAGCAGTTCTTC
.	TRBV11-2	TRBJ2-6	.	CASSPAGSSGANVLTF	TGTGCCAGCAGCCCAGCCGGGAGCTCTGGGGCCAACGTCCTGACTTTC
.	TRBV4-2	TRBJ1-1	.	CASSQGTNTEAFF	TGTGCCAGCAGCCAAGGAACGAACACTGAAGCTTTCTTT
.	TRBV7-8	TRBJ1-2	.	CASSLEGGPNYGYTF	TGTGCCAGCAGCTTAGAGGGGGGGCCCAACTATGGCTACACCTTC
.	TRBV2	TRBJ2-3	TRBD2	CASGGLAGGTQYF	TGTGCCAGCGGCGGACTAGCGGGAGGCACGCAGTATTTT
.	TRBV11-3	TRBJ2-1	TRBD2	CASSVAGTSDYNEQFF	TGTGCCAGCAGCGTCGCCGGGACTAGCGATTACAATGAGCAGTTCTTC
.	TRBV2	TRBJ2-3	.	CASRDLTSTDTQYF	TGTGCCAGCAGGGACTTGACTAGCACAGATACGCAGTATTTT
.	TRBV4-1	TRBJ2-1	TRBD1	CASSGRGPVYNEQFF	TGCGCCAGCAGCGGAAGGGGGCCGGTGTACAATGAGCAGTTCTTC
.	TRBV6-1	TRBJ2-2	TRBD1	CASMRDRRTGELFF	TGTGCCAGCATGCGGGACAGGCGGACCGGGGAGCTGTTTTTT
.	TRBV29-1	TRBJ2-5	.	CSVEGMGDETQYF	TGCAGCGTTGAAGGAATGGGTGACGAGACCCAGTACTTC
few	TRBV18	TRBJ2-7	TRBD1	CASSPRYGTGMYEQYF	TGTGCCAGCTCACCACGTTACGGGACAGGGATGTACGAGCAGTACTTC
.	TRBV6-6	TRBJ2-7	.	CASSYAGGDEQYF	TGTGCCAGCAGTTACGCCGGGGGAGACGAGCAGTACTTC
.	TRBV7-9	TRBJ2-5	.	CASRRGAQETQYF	TGTGCCAGCCGCCGGGGGGCGCAAGAGACCCAGTACTTC
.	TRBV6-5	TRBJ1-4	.	CASSYRRDDNEKLFF	TGTGCCAGCAGTTACCGGAGGGATGATAATGAAAAACTGTTTTTT
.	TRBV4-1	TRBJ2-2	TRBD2	CASSLAGGNTGELFF	TGCGCCAGCAGCCTAGCGGGAGGGAACACCGGGGAGCTGTTTTTT
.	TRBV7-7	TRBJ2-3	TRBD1	CASSLGQGGDTQYF	TGTGCCAGCAGCCTGGGACAGGGAGGAGATACGCAGTATTTT
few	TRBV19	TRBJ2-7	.	CASSPTGVSYEQYF	TGTGCCAGTAGTCCTACCGGGGTTAGTTACGAGCAGTACTTC
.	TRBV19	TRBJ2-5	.	CASVDREETQYF	TGTGCCAGCGTAGACCGGGAAGAGACCCAGTACTTC
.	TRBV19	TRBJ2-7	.	CASSLGPQNYEQYF	TGTGCCAGTAGTCTGGGACCCCAAAACTACGAGCAGTACTTC
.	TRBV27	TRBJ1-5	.	CASSLLGDNQPQHF	TGTGCCAGCAGTTTACTGGGAGACAATCAGCCCCAGCATTTT
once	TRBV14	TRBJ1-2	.	CASSQAANIGGYTF	TGTGCCAGCAGCCAAGCTGCTAATATAGGTGGCTACACCTTC
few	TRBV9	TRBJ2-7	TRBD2	CASSAGLATLSYEQYF	TGTGCCAGCAGCGCGGGACTAGCGACCCTCTCCTACGAGCAGTACTTC